The entry below gives a single TCR beta chain sequence along with its context. Profiled with immunoSEQ multiplex PCR; TCRdb holds only in-frame clones, not every one. The data show around 250,000 clones, with roughly 89% seen just once and about 4.6% held by the top ten. V was pared by 8 bases and J by 6 bases, with 3 bases of the junction left unmatched. CDR1 GTSNPN and CDR2 SVGIG come from the germline V gene (reference sequence). This CDR3 contains 12 residues. This sample was taken from a study of blood T cell repertoires in COVID-19. The clonotype originates from a middle-aged woman who had recovered from COVID-19. The chain links TRBV30 to TRBJ2-2; 10 positions agree with TRBD1. The sequencing sample was made of peripheral blood. CDR3 DNA: TGTGCCAGGACAGGGGGTCCCGGGGAGCTGTTTTTT. Protein product: CARTGGPGELFF.